This T cell receptor (beta chain) was captured in a study of cytomegalovirus exposure and HLA in healthy donors. General study points: An apparent linkage of common viral pathogens to several of the most significant clusters emerged in a later analysis. Reported performance of the classifier showed diagnosis of cytomegalovirus status with high specificity and sensitivity. A further, later analysis showed that HLA-associated TCR beta chains (compared with equally common others) were more clonally expanded.

Germline V gene sequence: CDR1 SGHRS, CDR2 YFSETQ. CDR3 length equals 15 residues. V trimming: 0 bases; J trimming: 1 base; junction bases outside the gene matches: 4. PCR was performed using 60 Vbeta and 13 Jbeta primers. Measured with immunoSEQ multiplex PCR; TCRdb has only the in-frame clones, and not every one. The ten top clones account for 2.3%, within a sample of tens of thousands of clones. Points on this clone: Its antigen is as yet unknown.

This TCR was sampled from a female donor in good health and CMV-seronegative. The sample taken for sequencing was PBMCs. V and J are TRBV5-1 and TRBJ2-7, with TRBD1 matching 7 bases. The CDR3 nucleotides are TGCGCCAGCAGCTTGGAAGGGGGCCTGTCCTACGAGCAGTACTTC. Translated: CASSLEGGLSYEQYF.